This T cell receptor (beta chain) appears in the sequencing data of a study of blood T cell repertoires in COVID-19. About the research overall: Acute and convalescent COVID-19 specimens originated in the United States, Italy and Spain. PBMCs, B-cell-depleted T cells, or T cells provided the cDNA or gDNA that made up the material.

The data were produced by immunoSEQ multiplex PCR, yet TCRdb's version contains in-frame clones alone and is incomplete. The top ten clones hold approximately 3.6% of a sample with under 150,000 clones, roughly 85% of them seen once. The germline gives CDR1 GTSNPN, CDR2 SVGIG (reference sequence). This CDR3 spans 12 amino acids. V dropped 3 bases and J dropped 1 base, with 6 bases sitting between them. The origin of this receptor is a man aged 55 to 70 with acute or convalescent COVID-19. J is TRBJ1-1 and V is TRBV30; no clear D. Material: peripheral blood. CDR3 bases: TGTGCCTGGAGCGAACAGAACACTGAAGCTTTCTTT. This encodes CAWSEQNTEAFF.